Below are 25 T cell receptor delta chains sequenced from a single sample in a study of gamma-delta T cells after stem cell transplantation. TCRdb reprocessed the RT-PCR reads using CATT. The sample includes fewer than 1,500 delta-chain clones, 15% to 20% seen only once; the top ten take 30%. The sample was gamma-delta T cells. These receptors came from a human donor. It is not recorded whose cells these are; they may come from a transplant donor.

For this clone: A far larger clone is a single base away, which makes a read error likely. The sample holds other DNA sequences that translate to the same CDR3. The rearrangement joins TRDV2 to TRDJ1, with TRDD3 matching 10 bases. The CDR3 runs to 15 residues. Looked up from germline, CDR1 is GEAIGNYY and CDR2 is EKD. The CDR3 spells CACDKLGDYTDKLIF. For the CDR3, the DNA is TGTGCCTGCGACAAACTGGGGGATTACACCGATAAACTCATCTTT.

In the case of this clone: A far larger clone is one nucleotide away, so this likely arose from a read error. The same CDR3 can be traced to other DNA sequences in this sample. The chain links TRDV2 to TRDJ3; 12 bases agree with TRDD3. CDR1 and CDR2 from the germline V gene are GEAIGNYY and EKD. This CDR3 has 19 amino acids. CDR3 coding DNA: TGTGCCTGTGACACCCTCACTGGGGGATACACCTGGGACACCCGGCAGATGTTTTTC. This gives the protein CACDTLTGGYTWDTRQMFF.

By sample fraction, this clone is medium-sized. Here the CDR3 DNA reads TGTGCCTGTGACACAATGGCGGGGGGCCTTCCTCACCTTTACACCGATAAACTCATCTTT. It specifies CACDTMAGGLPHLYTDKLIF. The chain employs TRDV2 and TRDJ1; 7 bases map to TRDD2. V trimming: 1 base; J trimming: 0 bases; junction bases outside the gene matches: 19. The CDR3 totals 20 residues. Germline V gene data show CDR1 as GEAIGNYY and CDR2 as EKD.

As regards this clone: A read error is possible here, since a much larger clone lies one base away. The CDR3 nucleotides read TGTGCCTATGACAAAGTACTGGGGGATCCCTTTCCACTTTCCTCCTGGGACACCCGACAGATGTTTTTC. Protein product: CAYDKVLGDPFPLSSWDTRQMFF. The chain carries TRDV2 and TRDJ3; TRDD3 aligns across 10 bases. Looked up from germline, CDR1 is GEAIGNYY and CDR2 is EKD. The CDR3 is 23 amino acids.

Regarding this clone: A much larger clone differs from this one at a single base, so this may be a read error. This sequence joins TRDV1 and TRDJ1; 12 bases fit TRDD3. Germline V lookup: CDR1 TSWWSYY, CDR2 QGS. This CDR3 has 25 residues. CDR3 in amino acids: CALGELRLPYLYWGIHGAYTDKPIF. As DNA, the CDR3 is TGTGCTCTTGGGGAACTGAGACTTCCCTACCTGTACTGGGGGATACATGGGGCGTACACCGATAAACCCATCTTT.

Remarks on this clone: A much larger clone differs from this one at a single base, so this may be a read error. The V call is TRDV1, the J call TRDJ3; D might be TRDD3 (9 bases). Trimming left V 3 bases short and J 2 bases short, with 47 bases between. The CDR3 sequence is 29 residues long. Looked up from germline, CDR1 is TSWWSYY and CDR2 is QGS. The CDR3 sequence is CALGDWTLPTESSYRGIQPPTWDTRQMFF. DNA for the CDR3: TGTGCTCTTGGGGACTGGACGCTTCCTACTGAGTCATCCTACCGGGGGATACAGCCCCCCACCTGGGACACCCGACAGATGTTTTTC.

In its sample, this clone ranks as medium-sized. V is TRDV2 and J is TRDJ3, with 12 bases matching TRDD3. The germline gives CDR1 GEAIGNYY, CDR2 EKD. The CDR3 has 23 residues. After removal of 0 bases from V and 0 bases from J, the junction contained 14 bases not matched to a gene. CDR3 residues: CACDTVYWGIQNLSSWDTRQMFF. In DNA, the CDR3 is TGTGCCTGTGACACCGTGTACTGGGGGATACAAAACCTGAGCTCCTGGGACACCCGACAGATGTTTTTC.

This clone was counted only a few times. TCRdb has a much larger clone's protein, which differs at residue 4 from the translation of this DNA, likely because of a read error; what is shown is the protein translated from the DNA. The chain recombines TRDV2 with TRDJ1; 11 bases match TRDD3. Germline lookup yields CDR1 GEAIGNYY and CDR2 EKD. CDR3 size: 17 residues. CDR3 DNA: TGTGCCTGTGGCACCGTGCAGCCTGGGGGATACTCCGATAAACTCATCTTT. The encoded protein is CACGTVQPGGYSDKLIF.

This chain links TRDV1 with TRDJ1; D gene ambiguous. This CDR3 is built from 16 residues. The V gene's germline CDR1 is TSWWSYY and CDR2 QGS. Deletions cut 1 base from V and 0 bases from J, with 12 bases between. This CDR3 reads CALGEPRRSHTDKLIF. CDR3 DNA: TGTGCTCTTGGGGAACCCCGACGGTCCCACACCGATAAACTCATCTTT.

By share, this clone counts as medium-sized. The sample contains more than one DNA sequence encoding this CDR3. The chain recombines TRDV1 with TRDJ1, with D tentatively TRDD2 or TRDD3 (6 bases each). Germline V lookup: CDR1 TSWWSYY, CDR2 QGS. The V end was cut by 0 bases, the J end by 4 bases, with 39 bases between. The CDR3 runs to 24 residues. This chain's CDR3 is CALGELVDPTVDYGDYLRNDKLIF. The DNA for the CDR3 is TGTGCTCTTGGGGAACTAGTGGATCCTACGGTCGATTACGGGGATTATTTGAGGAACGATAAACTCATCTTT.

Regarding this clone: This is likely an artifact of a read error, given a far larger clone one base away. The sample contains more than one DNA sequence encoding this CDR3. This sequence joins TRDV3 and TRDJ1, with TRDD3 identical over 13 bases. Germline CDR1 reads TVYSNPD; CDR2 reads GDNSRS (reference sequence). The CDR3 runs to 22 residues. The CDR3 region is CASGLDPSTGGYDWTDTDKLIF. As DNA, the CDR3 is TGTGCCTCGGGGCTTGACCCTAGTACTGGGGGATACGATTGGACGGACACCGATAAGCTCATCTTT.

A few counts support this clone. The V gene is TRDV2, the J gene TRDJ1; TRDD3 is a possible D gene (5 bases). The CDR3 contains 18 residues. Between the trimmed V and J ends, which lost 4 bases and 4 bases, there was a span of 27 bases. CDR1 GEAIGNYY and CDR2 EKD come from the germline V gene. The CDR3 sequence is CACEVLKPHVLGDDKLIF. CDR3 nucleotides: TGTGCCTGTGAAGTATTGAAACCCCATGTTCTGGGAGACGATAAACTCATCTTT.

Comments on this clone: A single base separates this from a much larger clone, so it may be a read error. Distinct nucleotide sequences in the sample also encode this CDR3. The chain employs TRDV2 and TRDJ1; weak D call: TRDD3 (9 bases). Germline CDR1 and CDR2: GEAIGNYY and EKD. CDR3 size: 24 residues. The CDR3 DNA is TGTGCCTGTGACTATCTCCTTCCTAACCTGGGGGATCGCGCCCCCCAGAACAGGACCGATAAACTTATCTTT. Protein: CACDYLLPNLGDRAPQNRTDKLIF.

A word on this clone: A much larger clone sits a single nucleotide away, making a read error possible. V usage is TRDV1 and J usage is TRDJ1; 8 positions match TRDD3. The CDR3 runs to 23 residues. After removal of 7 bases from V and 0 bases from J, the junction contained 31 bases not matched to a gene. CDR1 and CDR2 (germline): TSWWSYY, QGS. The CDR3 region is CALEDSPARRGWGYLPYTDKLIF. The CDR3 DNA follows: TGTGCTCTTGAGGATTCCCCCGCGCGGCGGGGGTGGGGATACCTGCCGTACACCGATAAACTCATCTTT.

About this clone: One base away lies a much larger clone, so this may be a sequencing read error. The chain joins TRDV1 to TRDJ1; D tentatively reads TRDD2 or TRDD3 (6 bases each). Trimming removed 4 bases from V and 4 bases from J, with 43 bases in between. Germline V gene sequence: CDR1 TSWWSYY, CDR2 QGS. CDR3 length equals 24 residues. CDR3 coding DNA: TGTGCTCTTGGGGGACTAGTGGATCCTACGGTCGATTACGGGGATTATTTGAGGAACGATAAACTCATCTTT. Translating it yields CALGGLVDPTVDYGDYLRNDKLIF.

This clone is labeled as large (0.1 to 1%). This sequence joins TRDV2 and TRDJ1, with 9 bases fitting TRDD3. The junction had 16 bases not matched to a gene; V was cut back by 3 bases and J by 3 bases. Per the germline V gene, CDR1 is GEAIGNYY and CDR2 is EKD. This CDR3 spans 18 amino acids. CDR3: CACDSLIRGIQGPDKLIF. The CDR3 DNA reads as TGTGCCTGTGACTCCCTTATTAGGGGGATACAAGGTCCCGATAAACTCATCTTT.

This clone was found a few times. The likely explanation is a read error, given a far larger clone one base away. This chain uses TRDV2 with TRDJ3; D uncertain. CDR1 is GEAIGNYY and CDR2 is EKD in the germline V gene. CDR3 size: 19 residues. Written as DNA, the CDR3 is TGTGCCTGTGACGGTAATACTTACCAAAGCTCCCGGGACACCCGACAGATGTTTTTC. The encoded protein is CACDGNTYQSSRDTRQMFF.

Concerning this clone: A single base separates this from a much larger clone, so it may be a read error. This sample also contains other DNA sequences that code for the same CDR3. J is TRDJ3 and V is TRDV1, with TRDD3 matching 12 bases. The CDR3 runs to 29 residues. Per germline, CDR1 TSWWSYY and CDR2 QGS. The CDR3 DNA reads TGTGCCCTTGGGGACTGGACGCTTCCTACTGAGTCATCCTACTGGGGGATACAGCCCCCCACCTGGGACACCCGACAGATGTTTTTC. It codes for CALGDWTLPTESSYWGIQPPTWDTRQMFF.

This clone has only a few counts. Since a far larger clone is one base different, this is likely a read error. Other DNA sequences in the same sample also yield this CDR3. The CDR3 loop reads CACDGNTYQSSWDTRQMFF. Here the CDR3 DNA reads TGTGCCTGTGACGGTAATACTTACCAAAGCTCCTGGGACACCCGGCAGATGTTTTTC. This chain uses TRDV2 with TRDJ3; tentative D call: TRDD3 (5 bases). Germline V gene sequence: CDR1 GEAIGNYY, CDR2 EKD. CDR3 size: 19 residues.

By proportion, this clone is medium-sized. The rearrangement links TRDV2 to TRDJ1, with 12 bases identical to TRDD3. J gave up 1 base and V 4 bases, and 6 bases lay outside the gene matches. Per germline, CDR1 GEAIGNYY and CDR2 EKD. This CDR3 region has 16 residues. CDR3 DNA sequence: TGTGCCTGTGAAGCACTGGGGGATACCTCCACCGATAAACTCATCTTT. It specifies CACEALGDTSTDKLIF.

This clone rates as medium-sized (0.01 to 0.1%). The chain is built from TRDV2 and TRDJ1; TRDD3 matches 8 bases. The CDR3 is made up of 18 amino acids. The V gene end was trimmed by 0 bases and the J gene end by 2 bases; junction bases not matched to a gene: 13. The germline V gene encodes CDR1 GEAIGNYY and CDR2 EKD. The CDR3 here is CACDTLVGDQGETDKLIF. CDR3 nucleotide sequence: TGTGCCTGTGACACCCTAGTGGGGGATCAGGGGGAGACCGATAAACTCATCTTT.

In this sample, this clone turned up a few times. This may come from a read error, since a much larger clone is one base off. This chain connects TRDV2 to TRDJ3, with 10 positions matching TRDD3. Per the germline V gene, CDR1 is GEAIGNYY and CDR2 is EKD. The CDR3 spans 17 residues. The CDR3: CACEVLGDPWDTRRMFF. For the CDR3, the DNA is TGTGCCTGTGAAGTACTGGGGGATCCCTGGGACACCCGACGGATGTTTTTC.

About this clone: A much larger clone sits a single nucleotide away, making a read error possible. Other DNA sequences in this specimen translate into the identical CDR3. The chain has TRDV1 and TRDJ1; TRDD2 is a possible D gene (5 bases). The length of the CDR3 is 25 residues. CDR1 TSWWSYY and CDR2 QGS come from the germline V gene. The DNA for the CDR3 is TGTGCTCTTGGGGAACTAGATAAGCCCCTACTTCAGGGCCGTCCCTCGCTCACATACACCGATAAGCTCATCTTT. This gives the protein CALGELDKPLLQGRPSLTYTDKLIF.

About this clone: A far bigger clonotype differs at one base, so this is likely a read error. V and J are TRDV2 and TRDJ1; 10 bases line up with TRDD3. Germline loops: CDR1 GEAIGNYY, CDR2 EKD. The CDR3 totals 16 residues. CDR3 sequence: CARDTLGDSLQDKLIF. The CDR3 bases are TGTGCCCGTGACACCCTGGGGGATAGCCTACAGGATAAACTCATCTTT.

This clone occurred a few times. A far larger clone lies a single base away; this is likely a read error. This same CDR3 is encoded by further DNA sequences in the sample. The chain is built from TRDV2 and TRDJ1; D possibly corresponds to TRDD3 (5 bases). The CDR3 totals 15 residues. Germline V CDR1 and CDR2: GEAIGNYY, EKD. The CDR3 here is CACDTVDRGVGKLIF. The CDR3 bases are TGTGCCTGTGACACGGTGGATCGTGGGGTAGGTAAACTCATCTTC.